The 31 T cell receptor beta chains below come from one sample, sequenced in a study of cytomegalovirus exposure and HLA in healthy donors. This PCR relied on a set of 60 Vbeta primers and 13 Jbeta primers. The data were produced by immunoSEQ multiplex PCR, yet TCRdb's version contains in-frame clones alone and is incomplete. This repertoire shows around 120,000 clones, 65% to 85% found once; its top ten account for about 1%. Sequences were obtained from PBMCs. These TCRs come from a boy between 10 and 17 years old in good health and CMV-seronegative.

The chain recombines TRBV12-5 with TRBJ2-3; D is ambiguous. The V gene's germline CDR1 is LGHNT and CDR2 FRNRAP. V lost 6 bases to trimming and J lost 2 bases, with 21 bases between them. This CDR3 comprises 17 residues. In DNA form, the CDR3 reads TGTGCTAGTGGCGTGATTGAACCAGGTGGCCACACAGATACGCAGTATTTT. It specifies CASGVIEPGGHTDTQYF. Looking up the rest from reference TRBV12-5 and TRBJ2-3 gives the full variable domain: DARVTQTPRHKVTEMGQEVTMRCQPILGHNTVFWYRQTMMQGLELLAYFRNRAPLDDSGMPKDRFSAEMPDATLATLKIQPSEPRDSAVYFCASGVIEPGGHTDTQYFGPGTRLTVL.

The rearrangement joins TRBV7-8 to TRBJ1-5, with a tentative D call TRBD1 (5 bases). Germline assignment: CDR1 SGHVS and CDR2 FQNEAQ. Trimming pared 3 bases from V and 7 bases from J, leaving 16 bases between. The CDR3 totals 15 residues. This chain's CDR3 is CASSLGTAAGQPQHF. CDR3 in DNA: TGTGCCAGCAGCTTGGGGACGGCCGCGGGGCAGCCCCAGCATTTT. Supplemented by reference TRBV7-8 and TRBJ1-5, the full variable domain reads GAGVSQSPRYKVAKRGQDVALRCDPISGHVSLFWYQQALGQGPEFLTYFQNEAQLDKSGLPSDRFFAERPEGSVSTLKIQRTQQEDSAVYLCASSLGTAAGQPQHFGDGTRLSIL.

The chain carries TRBV9 and TRBJ2-7; D perhaps matches TRBD2 (5 bases). The CDR3 totals 16 residues. The germline V gene has CDR1 SGDLS and CDR2 YYNGEE. V gave up 0 bases and J gave up 2 bases, with 15 bases separating them. CDR3 amino acids: CASSVARASGTYEQYF. As DNA, the CDR3 is TGTGCCAGCAGCGTAGCTCGGGCGTCGGGGACCTACGAGCAGTACTTC.

The chain employs TRBV19 and TRBJ1-4, with 7 bases aligning to TRBD1. The V segment lost 4 bases and the J segment 10 bases; nucleotides outside the gene matches: 9. The CDR3 is made up of 14 amino acids. Germline assignment: CDR1 LNHDA and CDR2 SQIVND (reference sequence). The CDR3 here is CASSTRQGGRKLFF. The CDR3, as DNA: TGTGCCAGTAGTACCCGACAGGGAGGTCGAAAACTGTTTTTT.

The CDR3 nucleotides read TGTGCCAGCAGCCGGGACAGCTCTGGAAACACCATATATTTT. This gives the protein CASSRDSSGNTIYF. V usage is TRBV5-4 and J usage is TRBJ1-3; 7 nucleotides line up with TRBD1. J lost 0 bases, V lost 4 bases, and 1 base had no gene match. Germline V CDR1 and CDR2: SGHNT, YYREEE (reference sequence). CDR3 length: 14 amino acids.

This clone has just one count. The chain combines TRBV6-5 with TRBJ1-6; 9 bases are shared with TRBD1. CDR3 length: 15 amino acids. V trimming: 5 bases; J trimming: 7 bases; junction bases outside the gene matches: 6. Germline assignment: CDR1 MNHEY and CDR2 SVGAGI. In nucleotides, the CDR3 is TGTGCCAGCAGTAAACAGGGGGCAGGGAATTCACCCCTCCACTTT. Protein: CASSKQGAGNSPLHF.

V gene TRBV25-1 combines with J gene TRBJ2-3; no reliable D call. The germline V gene encodes CDR1 MGHDK and CDR2 SYGVNS. V lost 2 bases and J 0 bases, leaving 6 bases between the germline ends. This CDR3 contains 14 residues. CDR3 loop: CASSEPLSTDTQYF. Written as DNA, the CDR3 is TGTGCCAGCAGTGAACCCCTCAGCACAGATACGCAGTATTTT.

The CDR3 bases are TGTGCCAGCAGTCTCTTAGCTGATGAAAAACTGTTTTTT. It specifies CASSLLADEKLFF. The V and J genes are TRBV6-6 and TRBJ1-4; D not resolved. V gave up 5 bases and J gave up 6 bases, with 10 bases separating them. From germline, CDR1 is MNHNY and CDR2 SVGAGI (reference sequence). This CDR3 is 13 amino acids long.

The rearrangement links TRBV7-8 to TRBJ2-7; the D is unclear. CDR1 and CDR2 from the germline V gene are SGHVS and FQNEAQ. The CDR3 contains 16 residues. Trimming removed 0 bases from V and 0 bases from J, with 12 bases in between. CDR3 nucleotide sequence: TGTGCCAGCAGCTTAGCTAGGCAGGTGAACTCCTACGAGCAGTACTTC. As protein: CASSLARQVNSYEQYF.

The chain is built from TRBV4-1 and TRBJ1-3, with 7 bases that match TRBD1. The CDR3 is 19 residues long. J lost 1 base, V lost 1 base, and 13 bases had no gene match. Germline CDR1 is MGHRA and CDR2 is YSYEKL. CDR3 nucleotide sequence: TGCGCCAGCAGCCAAGCGTTAACAAGGAGGGGGCTTTCTGGAAACACCATATATTTT. It yields the protein CASSQALTRRGLSGNTIYF.

This clone has more than one count but fewer than ten. V gene TRBV6-6 combines with J gene TRBJ1-1; 8 bases are a match to TRBD1. With 7 bases clipped from V and 0 bases from J, the junction kept 4 bases outside the gene matches. The CDR3 consists of 14 residues. Germline V gene sequence: CDR1 MNHNY, CDR2 SVGAGI (reference sequence). CDR3 DNA sequence: TGTGCCAGCAACAGGGGGGCCATGAACACTGAAGCTTTCTTT. This encodes CASNRGAMNTEAFF.

The chain is built from TRBV29-1 and TRBJ2-1, with TRBD2 matching over 11 bases. V dropped 8 bases and J dropped 6; count of bases not matched to a gene: 9. This CDR3 is built from 14 residues. CDR1 and CDR2 from the germline V gene are SQVTM and ANQGSEA. Here the CDR3 DNA reads TGCAGCTCAGATAGCGGGAGGGCCAGCAATGAGCAGTTCTTC. Amino acid sequence: CSSDSGRASNEQFF.

Notes on this clone: An end of the junction differs from the germline gene, which may be a read error. V is TRBV7-9 and J is TRBJ2-2, with a possible D match to TRBD2 (6 bases). This CDR3 is 15 amino acids long. Germline lookup yields CDR1 SEHNR and CDR2 FQNEAQ (reference sequence). CDR3 amino acids: CASSLGYGGTGELFF. The CDR3 DNA is TGTGCCAGCAGCTTAGGATACGGAGGGACCGGGGAACTGTTTTTT.

The chain joins TRBV5-8 to TRBJ2-6; TRBD2 matches at 8 bases. Trimming at V came to 4 bases and at J to 9 bases, leaving 9 bases not matched to a gene. Germline V lookup: CDR1 SGHTS, CDR2 YDEGEE. The CDR3 consists of 15 residues. CDR3 DNA sequence: TGTGCCAGCAGCCGGGCGGGGGGACGTGGCAACGTCCTGACTTTC. It encodes CASSRAGGRGNVLTF.

The CDR3 spells CASSLDREQPQHF. The CDR3 DNA is TGTGCCAGCAGCCTTGACAGGGAACAGCCCCAGCATTTT. V and J are TRBV7-8 and TRBJ1-5; 7 bases are shared with TRBD1. The CDR3 covers 13 residues. Looked up from germline, CDR1 is SGHVS and CDR2 is FQNEAQ. After removal of 5 bases from V and 7 bases from J, the junction contained 5 bases not matched to a gene.

The genes are TRBV4-1 and TRBJ2-1, with a possible D match to TRBD1 (6 bases). The CDR3 has 15 amino acids. V was pared by 4 bases and J by 5 bases, with 15 bases between. From germline, CDR1 is MGHRA and CDR2 YSYEKL. In DNA, the CDR3 is TGCGCCAGCAGCCCCCCGGGACAACTAAACAATGAGCAGTTCTTC. This codes for CASSPPGQLNNEQFF.

This clone was observed a handful of times. The CDR3 region is CAIRGPGEDEQFF. DNA for the CDR3: TGTGCCATCAGGGGACCGGGAGAGGACGAGCAGTTCTTC. The chain has TRBV10-3 and TRBJ2-1; a possible D gene is TRBD2 (6 bases). V dropped 6 bases and J dropped 10 bases, with 16 bases sitting between them. This CDR3 contains 13 residues. Germline CDR1 is ENHRY and CDR2 is SYGVKD.

The chain joins TRBV6-5 to TRBJ1-6; tentatively, D is TRBD1 (5 bases). The germline V gene encodes CDR1 MNHEY and CDR2 SVGAGI. CDR3 length equals 14 residues. V lost 6 bases, J lost 9 bases, and 15 bases lay in between. CDR3 nucleotide sequence: TGTGCCAGCAGGGGGGAGGAGATCGGTTCACCCCTCCACTTT. Translation: CASRGEEIGSPLHF.

CDR3 nucleotide sequence: TGTGCCAGCATTCACCGGACAAACAACTATGGCTACACCTTC. Translation gives CASIHRTNNYGYTF. V is TRBV6-6 and J is TRBJ1-2; tentative D call: TRBD1 (5 bases). The CDR3 spans 14 residues. V was trimmed by 7 bases and J by 2 bases, leaving 14 bases between them. Germline CDR1 is MNHNY and CDR2 is SVGAGI (reference sequence).

This chain joins TRBV2 and TRBJ2-3; 9 nucleotides align to TRBD2. V lost 5 bases, J lost 4 bases, and 7 bases stayed unmatched. The germline CDR1 and CDR2 sequences are SNHLY and FYNNEI. The CDR3 loop spans 15 amino acids. The CDR3 DNA follows: TGTGCCAGCAGTACGTTAGCGGGGGTAGCAGATACGCAGTATTTT. Translating it yields CASSTLAGVADTQYF. The entire variable domain, with the rest obtained from reference TRBV2 and TRBJ2-3, is as follows: EPEVTQTPSHQVTQMGQEVILRCVPISNHLYFYWYRQILGQKVEFLVSFYNNEISEKSEIFDDQFSVERPDGSNFTLKIRSTKLEDSAMYFCASSTLAGVADTQYFGPGTRLTVL.

The chain uses TRBV30 and TRBJ2-1, with no clear D. Germline V gene sequence: CDR1 GTSNPN, CDR2 SVGIG (reference sequence). This CDR3 contains 14 residues. The V and J ends lost 3 bases and 6 bases respectively, with 15 bases between them. The CDR3 DNA is TGTGCCTGGAGAGTAAGAGTAGCCCCCAATGAGCAGTTCTTC. Its translation: CAWRVRVAPNEQFF.

The chain joins TRBV13 to TRBJ2-7; TRBD1 matches at 8 bases. After removal of 6 bases from V and 7 bases from J, the junction contained 14 bases not matched to a gene. In germline, CDR1 is PRHDT, CDR2 FYEKMQ (reference sequence). CDR3 length equals 15 residues. In DNA, the CDR3 is TGTGCCAGCAGTCTAGGACAGGGCCAGGGAAGGGAGCAGTACTTC. Translated: CASSLGQGQGREQYF.

This chain links TRBV10-3 with TRBJ2-1, with 10 bases that match TRBD2. The germline V gene has CDR1 ENHRY and CDR2 SYGVKD. The CDR3 has 16 residues. V shed 0 bases, J shed 7 bases, and the junction held 6 bases outside the gene matches. This CDR3 is CAISESRSSGRNEQFF. CDR3 in DNA: TGTGCCATCAGTGAGTCGAGGTCTAGCGGGAGAAATGAGCAGTTCTTC.

The chain links TRBV2 to TRBJ1-5; D perhaps matches TRBD1 (6 bases). CDR3 length: 15 residues. V was clipped by 7 bases and J by 5 bases, with 18 bases between them. Germline V gene data show CDR1 as SNHLY and CDR2 as FYNNEI. CDR3 nucleotides: TGTGCCAGCATTATGATAGGGGGTTCGGATCAGCCCCAGCATTTT. Translating it yields CASIMIGGSDQPQHF.

This clone was detected once. The chain is built from TRBV4-2 and TRBJ2-3; 8 nucleotides agree with TRBD2. CDR1 LGHNA and CDR2 YNFKEQ come from the germline V gene. V lost 0 bases to trimming and J lost 5 bases; unmatched junction nucleotides: 7. The CDR3 runs to 16 residues. The CDR3 DNA reads as TGTGCCAGCAGCCAAGATGGGGAGGCGGGAGGAGATACGCAGTATTTT. Amino acids: CASSQDGEAGGDTQYF.

V gene TRBV15 combines with J gene TRBJ2-3, with 10 nucleotides matching TRBD2. V lost 1 base to trimming and J lost 1 base; unmatched junction nucleotides: 2. CDR1 is LNHNV, CDR2 YYDKDF, per germline (reference sequence). CDR3 length: 16 residues. As DNA, the CDR3 is TGTGCCACCAGCAGAGCTAGCGGGAGAGGCACAGATACGCAGTATTTT. This translates into CATSRASGRGTDTQYF.

The chain has TRBV2 and TRBJ2-1; 13 nucleotides align to TRBD2. In germline, CDR1 is SNHLY, CDR2 FYNNEI. The CDR3 sequence is 15 residues long. V was clipped by 7 bases and J by 12 bases; unmatched bases: 12. CDR3 region: CASTNTGLAGERQFF. CDR3 bases: TGTGCCAGCACCAATACTGGACTAGCGGGAGAGAGGCAGTTCTTC.

The chain carries TRBV9 and TRBJ2-1, with TRBD2 matching 10 bases. This CDR3 is 15 amino acids long. V lost 4 bases to trimming and J lost 5 bases; unmatched junction nucleotides: 6. CDR1 SGDLS and CDR2 YYNGEE come from the germline V gene. In DNA, the CDR3 is TGTGCCAGCAGCCTACTAGCGGGGTCCCACAATGAGCAGTTCTTC. Amino acids: CASSLLAGSHNEQFF.

The genes are TRBV27 and TRBJ2-5, with 11 positions matching TRBD1. The J call may be incorrect, as the DNA end agrees better with TRBJ2-7. This CDR3 is 14 amino acids long. Germline CDR1 and CDR2: MNHEY and SMNVEV (reference sequence). In DNA form, the CDR3 reads TGTGCCAGCAGTCCCGGGACAGGGGGACCCGAGCAGTACTTC. Amino acids: CASSPGTGGPEQYF.

This chain links TRBV30 with TRBJ2-1, with 14 bases identical to TRBD2. The germline gives CDR1 GTSNPN, CDR2 SVGIG (reference sequence). J was trimmed by 8 bases and V by 1 base; bases with no gene match: 1. This CDR3 region has 14 residues. The CDR3 DNA is TGTGCCTGGAGTGGACTAGCGGGAGGGGATGAGCAGTTCTTC. It specifies CAWSGLAGGDEQFF. Full variable domain (remainder filled in from reference TRBV30 and TRBJ2-1): SQTIHQWPATLVQPVGSPLSLECTVEGTSNPNLYWYRQAAGRGLQLLFYSVGIGQISSEVPQNLSASRPQDRQFILSSKKLLLSDSGFYLCAWSGLAGGDEQFFGPGTRLTVL.

The chain joins TRBV6-6 to TRBJ1-2; tentatively, D is TRBD1 (5 bases). V was pared by 2 bases and J by 0 bases, with 7 bases between. The CDR3 is made up of 14 amino acids. The germline gives CDR1 MNHNY, CDR2 SVGAGI (reference sequence). CDR3 in amino acids: CASSYDRSNYGYTF. For the CDR3, the DNA is TGTGCCAGCAGTTACGACAGATCTAACTATGGCTACACCTTC.